These T cell receptor beta chains were read from a single sample in a study of blood T cell repertoires in COVID-19. Clones were read by immunoSEQ multiplex PCR, and TCRdb kept only the in-frame ones, dropping some. The data show approximately 140,000 clones, approximately 84% seen once. Sequencing was performed on peripheral blood. The receptors were sampled from an older man with acute or convalescent COVID-19. Each CDR3 is given with its conserved first and last residue. Fields, in order: J gene, V gene, clone size, D gene, CDR3 DNA, CDR3 protein. A D gene is named only where the DNA matches it firmly. Expanded clones are given a class, and other clones once, few, many or no size at all.

TRBJ1-4	TRBV28	NA	TRBD1	TGTGCCAGCAGTGCGGAAGGGGGCGCGAGGGAAAAACTGTTTTTT	CASSAEGGAREKLFF
TRBJ1-2	TRBV25-1	NA	NA	TGTGCCAGCAGGGGAGCAGGCAACTATGGCTACACCTTC	CASRGAGNYGYTF
TRBJ2-3	TRBV15	NA	TRBD2	TGTGCCACCAGCAGAGGGGGGGAGGGGACCGCCGGGACGCAGTATTTT	CATSRGGEGTAGTQYF
TRBJ1-4	TRBV10-3	NA	NA	TGTGCCATCAGTGAGTCTGACAGCCGCAATGAAAAACTGTTTTTT	CAISESDSRNEKLFF
TRBJ2-5	TRBV5-1	NA	TRBD2	TGCGCCAGCAGCGTTCAGCGGGAGGGTCCCGAGACCCAGTACTTC	CASSVQREGPETQYF
TRBJ2-2	TRBV28	NA	TRBD1	TGTGCCAGCGGACCAGGGGGCACCGGGGAGCTGTTTTTT	CASGPGGTGELFF
TRBJ1-2	TRBV7-9	NA	TRBD1	TGTGCCAGCAGCTTCGGGACAGGGACTTATGGCTACACCTTC	CASSFGTGTYGYTF
TRBJ2-3	TRBV11-2	NA	NA	TGTGCCAGCAGCCATACAGATACGCAGTATTTT	CASSHTDTQYF
TRBJ1-5	TRBV28	NA	NA	TGTGCCAGCACTAGCCAGATCAATCAGCCCCAGCATTTT	CASTSQINQPQHF
TRBJ2-2	TRBV5-4	NA	NA	TGTGCCAGCAGATACGCGTTTCTGGGGACTGAGAACACCGGGGAGCTGTTTTTT	CASRYAFLGTENTGELFF
TRBJ1-6	TRBV6-5	few	NA	TGTGCCAGCAGTCGAGGGCGGGCCCGGAATTCACCCCTCCACTTT	CASSRGRARNSPLHF
TRBJ1-5	TRBV7-6	NA	NA	TGTGCCAGCAGCTTAAATTCGGGGGGTTTGGGTCAGCCCCAGCATTTT	CASSLNSGGLGQPQHF
TRBJ1-1	TRBV30	NA	NA	TGTGCCTGGAAGACCCGGGAGAACACTGAAGCTTTCTTT	CAWKTRENTEAFF
TRBJ2-4	TRBV3-1/TRBV3-2	NA	TRBD2	TGTGCCAGCAGCCAAGATTTCCTAGCGGGGCTCAAAAACATTCAGTACTTC	CASSQDFLAGLKNIQYF
TRBJ2-5	TRBV19	NA	TRBD1	TGTGCCAGTAGTAACAGGGGTAGGGAGACCCAGTACTTC	CASSNRGRETQYF
TRBJ2-5	TRBV7-3	NA	TRBD2	TGTGCCAGCAGGCCGGGACTAGCGGAAGAGACCCAGTACTTC	CASRPGLAEETQYF
TRBJ1-1	TRBV18	NA	NA	TGTGCCAGCTCCTCCGAGATAAGTCGGAACACTGAAGCTTTCTTT	CASSSEISRNTEAFF